This T cell receptor (beta chain) appears in the sequencing data of a study of neoadjuvant anti-PD-1 for oral cavity cancer. This clone was detected only a few times. Noted time point: after neoadjuvant nivolumab, at surgical resection. Patients had newly diagnosed, untreated stage II-IVA oral cavity squamous cell carcinoma. CDR1 and CDR2 (germline): MNHNS, SASEGT. Trimming took 0 bases from V and 4 from J, leaving 12 bases between them. This CDR3 region has 15 residues. Produced via immunoSEQ multiplex PCR; TCRdb's table is partial and in-frame only. There are tens of thousands of clones in the sample; approximately 26% occur only once, and about 16% lies in the top ten.

The chain employs TRBV6-1 and TRBJ2-5; D is unresolved. Sequenced material: tumor tissue, taken after nivolumab (anti-PD-1) treatment. The origin of this receptor is a person aged 35-79 years with oral cavity squamous cell carcinoma. The CDR3 protein is CASSEASYGVETQYF. The CDR3 DNA reads TGTGCCAGCAGTGAAGCGAGCTACGGAGTAGAGACCCAGTACTTC.